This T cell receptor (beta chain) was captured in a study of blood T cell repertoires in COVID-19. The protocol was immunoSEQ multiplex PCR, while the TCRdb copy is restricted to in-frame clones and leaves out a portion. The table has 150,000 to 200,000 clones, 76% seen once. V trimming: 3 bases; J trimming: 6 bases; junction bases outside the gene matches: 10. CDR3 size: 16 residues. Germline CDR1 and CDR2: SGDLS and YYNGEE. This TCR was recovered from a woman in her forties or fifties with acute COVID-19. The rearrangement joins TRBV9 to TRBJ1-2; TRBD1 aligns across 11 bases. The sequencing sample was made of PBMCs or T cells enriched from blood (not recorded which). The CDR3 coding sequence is TGTGCCAGCAGCGCACCGGGACAGGGGGTAAGGGATGGCTACACCTTC. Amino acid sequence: CASSAPGQGVRDGYTF.